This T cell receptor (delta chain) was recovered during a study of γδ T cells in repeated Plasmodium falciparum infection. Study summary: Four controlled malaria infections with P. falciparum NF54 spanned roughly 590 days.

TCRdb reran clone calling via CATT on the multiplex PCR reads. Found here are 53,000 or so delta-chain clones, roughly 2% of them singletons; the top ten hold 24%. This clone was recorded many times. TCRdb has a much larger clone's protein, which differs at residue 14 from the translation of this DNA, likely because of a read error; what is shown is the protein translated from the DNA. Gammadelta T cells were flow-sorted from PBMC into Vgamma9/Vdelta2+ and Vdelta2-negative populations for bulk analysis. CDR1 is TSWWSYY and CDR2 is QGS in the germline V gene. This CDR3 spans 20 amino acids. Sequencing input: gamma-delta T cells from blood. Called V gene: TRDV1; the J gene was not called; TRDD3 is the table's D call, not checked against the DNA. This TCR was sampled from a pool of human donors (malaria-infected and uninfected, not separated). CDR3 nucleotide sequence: TGTGCTCTTGGGAACGATTTCCTACGTACCTTACTGGGGGGTACGTATAGGCTCATCTTT. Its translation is CALGNDFLRTLLGGTYRLIF.